These 2 T cell receptor beta chains share one sample of origin, sequenced in a study of chemoradiotherapy in HPV16-positive cancers. Libraries were prepared by immunoSEQ multiplex PCR; TCRdb keeps only in-frame clonotypes and omits some of them. The sample has about 22,000 clones, over 85% seen once. Material: blood, obtained from a patient who underwent chemoradiotherapy. Receptors originate from a human donor with HPV-associated anogenital cancer.

The chain has TRBV15 and TRBJ2-3, with 8 bases matching TRBD2. J lost 2 bases, V lost 0 bases, and 4 bases had no gene match. CDR1 and CDR2 from the germline V gene are LNHNV and YYDKDF (reference sequence). CDR3 size: 16 residues. Here the CDR3 reads CATSRDTSGTTDTQYF. The CDR3 nucleotides are TGTGCCACCAGCAGAGACACTAGCGGTACCACAGATACGCAGTATTTT.

This rearrangement joins TRBV4-1 to TRBJ1-5; no clear D. This CDR3 is 13 amino acids long. Trimming stripped 0 bases from V and 4 bases from J, with 4 bases between. The V gene's germline CDR1 is MGHRA and CDR2 YSYEKL. As DNA, the CDR3 is TGCGCCAGCAGCCAAGATGGTAATCAGCCCCAGCATTTT. This codes for CASSQDGNQPQHF.